This is a list of T cell receptor beta chains from one sample in a study of T-cell memory formation after mild COVID-19. One entry per CDR3 protein results from TCRdb running MiXCR on the 5' RACE reads. The sample records around 250,000 distinct CDR3 sequences, 16% being singletons. The sequencing input was PBMCs or a T cell subset sorted from them (not recorded which). The source of these receptors is a man between 18 and 35 years old who had mild COVID-19 (a few samples of this study predate the infection). Cell type and time point are not known. CDR3s include the opening cysteine and the closing phenylalanine or tryptophan. A D gene is named only where the DNA matches it firmly. Size tells how often a clone was seen (once, few, many) or the class of an expanded clone, and some rows leave it out.

J	length	size	D	V	CDR3	DNA
TRBJ1-1	14	-	TRBD1	TRBV5-1	CASSLWAGGTEAFF	TGCGCCAGCAGCTTGTGGGCAGGGGGCACTGAAGCTTTCTTT
TRBJ2-5	13	-	-	TRBV20-1	CSARRRVQETQYF	TGCAGTGCTCGCCGGCGGGTACAAGAGACCCAGTACTTC
TRBJ1-6	17	-	TRBD1	TRBV5-5	CASSANRQGLSGSPLHF	TGTGCCAGCAGCGCCAACCGACAGGGGTTGTCAGGTTCACCCCTCCACTTT
TRBJ2-7	18	-	TRBD2	TRBV12-3/TRBV12-4	CASSFRLAGGLSSYEQYF	TGTGCCAGCAGTTTTCGTCTAGCGGGGGGTCTAAGCTCCTACGAGCAGTACTTC
TRBJ2-7	14	-	-	TRBV6-5	CASSHARGEREQYF	TGTGCCAGCAGTCACGCGAGAGGGGAGAGAGAGCAGTACTTC
TRBJ2-6	12	few	-	TRBV20-1	CSARDGANVLTF	TGCAGTGCTAGAGATGGGGCCAACGTCCTGACTTTC
TRBJ2-3	16	many	TRBD2	TRBV4-2	CASSQDLAGGTDTQYF	TGTGCCAGCAGCCAAGATCTAGCGGGGGGCACAGATACGCAGTATTTT
TRBJ1-2	13	few	TRBD1	TRBV20-1	CSARLQGIDGYTF	TGCAGTGCTAGATTACAGGGGATAGATGGCTACACCTTC
TRBJ2-7	14	many	TRBD1	TRBV4-2	CASSQGRGLYEQYF	TGTGCCAGCAGCCAAGGCAGGGGGCTTTACGAGCAGTACTTC
TRBJ1-1	14	-	TRBD1	TRBV11-2	CASSVDRDVTEAFF	TGTGCCAGCAGCGTAGACAGGGATGTCACTGAAGCTTTCTTT
TRBJ2-3	17	few	-	TRBV15	CATSPRRTTQGPDTQYF	TGTGCCACCAGCCCCCGTCGGACAACACAGGGCCCAGATACGCAGTATTTT
TRBJ2-1	14	few	TRBD2	TRBV7-7	CASSRTTSGGEQFF	TGTGCCAGCAGTCGTACGACTAGCGGGGGGGAGCAGTTCTTC
TRBJ2-3	12	-	-	TRBV12-3/TRBV12-4	CASSGAEDTQYF	TGTGCCAGCAGCGGGGCTGAGGATACGCAGTATTTT
TRBJ1-1	13	few	-	TRBV7-9	CASSLAGVAEAFF	TGTGCCAGCAGCTTAGCAGGGGTCGCTGAAGCTTTCTTT